This passage covers 24 T cell receptor beta chains from one sample sequenced in a study of T cell responses to AZD1222 COVID-19 vaccine. Produced via immunoSEQ multiplex PCR; TCRdb's table is partial and in-frame only. This table has about 140,000 clones, approximately 90% appearing once. The sequencing here drew on peripheral blood, taken on day 0 of AZD1222 vaccination. These receptors originate from an adult in good health.

The chain combines TRBV4-1 with TRBJ2-3, with 7 bases fitting TRBD1. The length of the CDR3 is 15 residues. V was clipped by 2 bases and J by 2 bases; unmatched bases: 4. Germline V CDR1 and CDR2: MGHRA, YSYEKL. CDR3 sequence reads: CASSQRGRPTDTQYF. The CDR3 DNA sequence: TGCGCCAGCAGCCAAAGGGGGCGCCCCACAGATACGCAGTATTTT.

This chain joins TRBV15 and TRBJ2-6; TRBD1 matches 8 bases. Germline V gives CDR1 LNHNV, CDR2 YYDKDF (reference sequence). Unmatched junction bases numbered 5, after V lost 0 bases and J lost 7 bases. The CDR3 runs to 16 residues. The chain's CDR3 is CATSRDPTGAANVLTF. CDR3 sequence (DNA): TGTGCCACCAGCAGAGACCCGACAGGGGCTGCCAACGTCCTGACTTTC.

V is TRBV10-3 and J is TRBJ1-2, with 10 nucleotides matching TRBD1. Germline CDR1 reads ENHRY; CDR2 reads SYGVKD. The CDR3 totals 15 residues. The junction had 12 bases not matched to a gene; V was cut back by 8 bases and J by 6 bases. The chain's CDR3 is CAISFGQGGRDGYTF. The CDR3 bases are TGTGCCATCTCATTTGGACAGGGGGGCCGAGATGGCTACACCTTC.

The J gene is TRBJ1-1, the V gene TRBV6-5; D unresolved. V dropped 5 bases and J dropped 1 base, with 5 bases sitting between them. Germline lookup yields CDR1 MNHEY and CDR2 SVGAGI. The CDR3 covers 12 residues. This chain's CDR3 is CASSNRNTEAFF. The CDR3, as DNA: TGTGCCAGCAGTAATCGGAACACTGAAGCTTTCTTT.

The table lists this clone with a count of one. The V call is TRBV19, the J call TRBJ2-3; 13 bases map to TRBD2. This CDR3 is 15 amino acids long. With 6 bases clipped from V and 6 bases from J, the junction kept 6 bases outside the gene matches. Germline assignment: CDR1 LNHDA and CDR2 SQIVND (reference sequence). CDR3 nucleotides: TGTGCCAGTAGACCTGGACTAGCGGGAGCTGATACGCAGTATTTT. Residues: CASRPGLAGADTQYF. Complete variable domain (other parts from reference TRBV19 and TRBJ2-3): DGGITQSPKYLFRKEGQNVTLSCEQNLNHDAMYWYRQDPGQGLRLIYYSQIVNDFQKGDIAEGYSVSREKKESFPLTVTSAQKNPTAFYLCASRPGLAGADTQYFGPGTRLTVL.

The chain combines TRBV28 with TRBJ2-1; D might be TRBD2 (5 bases). This CDR3 spans 16 amino acids. Trimming shortened V by 3 bases and J by 6 bases, and 18 bases separated the two germline ends. In germline, CDR1 is MDHEN, CDR2 SYDVKM. The CDR3 sequence is CASSLDGLGSTNEQFF. CDR3 DNA: TGTGCCAGCAGTTTGGATGGTTTAGGGAGCACCAATGAGCAGTTCTTC.

The gene calls are TRBV7-9 and TRBJ2-7, with TRBD2 identical over 7 bases. The V and J ends lost 5 bases and 6 bases, in that order; junction bases with no gene match: 7. The CDR3 covers 13 residues. The germline CDR1 and CDR2 sequences are SEHNR and FQNEAQ (reference sequence). CDR3 in DNA: TGTGCCAGCAGCCCCAGGACTAGTCCCGAGCAGTACTTC. Its protein is CASSPRTSPEQYF.

V is TRBV3-1 (or the pseudogene TRBV3-2) and J is TRBJ1-1; 7 bases map to TRBD1. The CDR3 is 14 amino acids. Germline-derived CDR1 and CDR2 are LGHDT and YNNKEL (reference sequence). The J segment lost 5 bases and the V segment lost 5 bases, leaving 8 bases of the junction unmatched. The CDR3 loop is CASSAQGGRTEAFF. The CDR3 DNA follows: TGTGCCAGCAGCGCGCAGGGGGGGCGGACTGAAGCTTTCTTT.

V usage is TRBV5-1 and J usage is TRBJ1-2; 9 bases are a match to TRBD1. The CDR3 loop spans 14 amino acids. Germline assignment: CDR1 SGHRS and CDR2 YFSETQ. Unmatched junction bases numbered 6, after V lost 4 bases and J lost 5 bases. The CDR3 protein is CASSVTGGAYGYTF. The CDR3 bases are TGCGCCAGCAGCGTTACAGGGGGCGCATATGGCTACACCTTC.

The chain links TRBV6-5 to TRBJ1-3; D unresolved. This CDR3 is 14 amino acids long. In germline, CDR1 is MNHEY, CDR2 SVGAGI. V was pared by 6 bases and J by 3 bases, with 12 bases between. CDR3: CASSPQGNGNTIYF. DNA of the CDR3: TGTGCCAGCAGCCCACAAGGAAATGGAAACACCATATATTTT.

The CDR3 DNA reads as TGTGCCAGCAGCCAGGCAGACAGACAAAAACTGTTTTTT. Translating gives CASSQADRQKLFF. The chain joins TRBV3-1 (or the pseudogene TRBV3-2) to TRBJ1-4; perhaps TRBD1 as D (5 bases). Germline V gives CDR1 LGHDT, CDR2 YNNKEL (reference sequence). There are 13 residues in the CDR3. V lost 3 bases to trimming and J lost 9 bases, with 11 bases between them.

The chain uses TRBV9 and TRBJ2-3; maybe TRBD1 (6 bases). Trimming shortened V by 4 bases and J by 4 bases, and 13 bases separated the two germline ends. Looked up from germline, CDR1 is SGDLS and CDR2 is YYNGEE. CDR3 length: 14 amino acids. The CDR3 DNA reads TGTGCCAGCAGCTCCAGGGGCTGGGCAGATACGCAGTATTTT. Translation gives CASSSRGWADTQYF.

The chain carries TRBV4-2 and TRBJ2-7; no reliable D call. The CDR3 consists of 13 residues. Germline CDR1 reads LGHNA; CDR2 reads YNFKEQ. Deletions cut 4 bases from V and 3 bases from J, with 10 bases between. The DNA of the CDR3 is TGTGCCAGCAGCCCCCGGGTGTACTACGAGCAGTACTTC. Protein product: CASSPRVYYEQYF.

This CDR3 reads CASSVAPTDTEAFF. The CDR3 coding sequence is TGTGCCAGCAGCGTAGCCCCTACCGATACTGAAGCTTTCTTT. The V call is TRBV9, the J call TRBJ1-1; the D is unclear. V was shortened by 0 bases and J by 5 bases, with 11 bases between the two germline ends. The germline CDR1 and CDR2 sequences are SGDLS and YYNGEE. There are 14 residues in the CDR3.

The rearrangement links TRBV18 to TRBJ2-7, with TRBD2 matching over 15 bases. Germline trimming cut 3 bases from V and 2 bases from J; bases unmatched to any gene: 5. This CDR3 comprises 17 residues. The germline gives CDR1 KGHSH, CDR2 LQKENI. In nucleotides, the CDR3 is TGTGCCAGCTCACCGGGACTAGCGGGAGGAGTCCCCTACGAGCAGTACTTC. Residues: CASSPGLAGGVPYEQYF. Drawing the rest from reference TRBV18 and TRBJ2-7, the complete variable domain is NAGVMQNPRHLVRRRGQEARLRCSPMKGHSHVYWYRQLPEEGLKFMVYLQKENIIDESGMPKERFSAEFPKEGPSILRIQQVVRGDSAAYFCASSPGLAGGVPYEQYFGPGTRLTVT.

The chain is built from TRBV7-3 and TRBJ2-3; possibly TRBD1 or TRBD2 for D (7 bases each). The CDR3 loop spans 14 amino acids. Looked up from germline, CDR1 is SGHTA and CDR2 is FQGTGA. With 5 bases removed from V and 6 bases from J, the gap between germline ends came to 15 bases. DNA of the CDR3: TGTGCCAGCAGCCCAGGGGGGGGCGGCGATACGCAGTATTTT. Residues: CASSPGGGGDTQYF.

J is TRBJ2-7 and V is TRBV19, with D uncertain. V lost 0 bases to trimming and J lost 1 base, with 4 bases between them. The CDR3 covers 13 residues. Germline-derived CDR1 and CDR2 are LNHDA and SQIVND (reference sequence). The CDR3 sequence is CASSIEESYEQYF. CDR3 in DNA: TGTGCCAGTAGTATAGAAGAGTCCTACGAGCAGTACTTC.

This chain joins TRBV10-3 and TRBJ2-1, with D possibly being TRBD2 (5 bases). CDR1 is ENHRY, CDR2 SYGVKD, per germline. The CDR3 extends over 11 amino acids. V was trimmed by 6 bases and J by 10 bases, leaving 10 bases between them. CDR3 amino acids: CAIRAAGEQFF. In DNA, the CDR3 is TGTGCCATCAGGGCGGCGGGCGAGCAGTTCTTC.

This chain joins TRBV5-1 and TRBJ1-2; 8 bases agree with TRBD1. This CDR3 is 14 amino acids long. The germline V gene encodes CDR1 SGHRS and CDR2 YFSETQ. Trimming removed 0 bases from V and 6 bases from J; junction bases left unmatched: 4. The CDR3 bases are TGCGCCAGCAGCTTGGAGAGACAGGGGAATGGCTACACCTTC. This codes for CASSLERQGNGYTF.

The V call is TRBV6-5, the J call TRBJ1-6; no definite D call. Germline V CDR1 and CDR2: MNHEY, SVGAGI. This CDR3 has 12 amino acids. The ends were cut back, 6 bases at V and 6 bases at J, with 6 bases in the middle. The CDR3 sequence is CASSLRNSPLHF. Written as DNA, the CDR3 is TGTGCCAGCAGCCTCCGTAATTCACCCCTCCACTTT.

This clone came up once. This chain uses TRBV5-6 with TRBJ2-7; D remains ambiguous. CDR3 length: 14 amino acids. V lost 1 base, J lost 5 bases, and 13 bases lay in between. The germline V gene has CDR1 SGHDT and CDR2 YYEEEE. CDR3 sequence reads: CASSLSAGYHEQYF. In nucleotides, the CDR3 is TGTGCCAGCAGCTTGAGCGCCGGGTACCACGAGCAGTACTTC.

The gene calls are TRBV10-3 and TRBJ2-7, with a tentative D call TRBD1 (8 bases). The ends were cut back, 4 bases at V and 6 bases at J, with 22 bases in the middle. The V gene's germline CDR1 is ENHRY and CDR2 SYGVKD. The length of the CDR3 is 16 residues. CDR3 nucleotide sequence: TGTGCCATCAGTGGGGGGGGGACAGGTGCGGCCCCCGAGCAGTACTTC. Translated: CAISGGGTGAAPEQYF.

About this clone: Distinct nucleotide sequences in the sample also encode this CDR3. V gene TRBV9 combines with J gene TRBJ2-5, with D hard to call. CDR1 SGDLS and CDR2 YYNGEE come from the germline V gene. Trimming removed 2 bases at V and 5 bases at J, with 10 bases between. The CDR3 covers 13 residues. CDR3 nucleotide sequence: TGTGCCAGCAGCGTTGGGGTAGGGGAGACCCAGTACTTC. Its translation: CASSVGVGETQYF. Drawing the rest from reference TRBV9 and TRBJ2-5, the complete variable domain is DSGVTQTPKHLITATGQRVTLRCSPRSGDLSVYWYQQSLDQGLQFLIQYYNGEERAKGNILERFSAQQFPDLHSELNLSSLELGDSALYFCASSVGVGETQYFGPGTRLLVL.

The chain is built from TRBV15 and TRBJ1-1; a weak D match, TRBD1 (5 bases). Germline CDR1 reads LNHNV; CDR2 reads YYDKDF (reference sequence). The V and J ends lost 0 bases and 4 bases respectively, with 18 bases between them. This CDR3 spans 17 amino acids. As DNA, the CDR3 is TGTGCCACCAGCAGAGAGGGGGGAGAGGGAAGGCTCACTGAAGCTTTCTTT. It is translated as CATSREGGEGRLTEAFF.